These 17 T cell receptor beta chains share one sample of origin, sequenced in a study of identical twins. Each CDR3 protein gets one entry after TCRdb re-called the 5' RACE reads with MiXCR. The sample has a few hundred thousand distinct CDR3 sequences; about 15% are singletons. The same data also went into a second study, on yellow fever vaccine responses in identical twins.

Sequencing was done on a sample of CD4+ T cells sorted from blood. All receptors derive from a young woman in good health.

The J gene is TRBJ1-1, the V gene TRBV12-3 or TRBV12-4; no definite D call. There are 12 residues in the CDR3. Trimming left V 7 bases short and J 5 bases short, with 11 bases between. The CDR3 region has the DNA TGTGCCAGCAATCAACTATGGACTGAAGCTTTCTTT. This gives the protein CASNQLWTEAFF.

In this sample, this clonotype turned up a few times. The V call is TRBV5-1, the J call TRBJ2-3; perhaps TRBD1 as D (6 bases). Germline V gene lookup returns CDR1 SGHRS and CDR2 YFSETQ. V was shortened by 3 bases and J by 2 bases, with 16 bases between the two germline ends. The CDR3 loop spans 16 amino acids. The CDR3 region is CASSSGGQGYTDTQYF. Here the CDR3 DNA reads TGCGCCAGCAGCTCGGGCGGTCAGGGGTACACAGATACGCAGTATTTT.

Only a few counts were recorded for this clonotype. V and J are TRBV25-1 and TRBJ1-1, with D tentatively TRBD1 (5 bases). This CDR3 comprises 13 residues. V was clipped by 6 bases and J by 4 bases, with 12 bases between them. Per the germline V gene, CDR1 is MGHDK and CDR2 is SYGVNS. CDR3 sequence reads: CASRGAGGTEAFF. The CDR3 coding sequence is TGTGCCAGCAGAGGGGCTGGAGGCACTGAAGCTTTCTTT.

In its sample, this clonotype was seen many times. V and J are TRBV12-3 or TRBV12-4 and TRBJ1-1; TRBD1 might be the D (6 bases). This CDR3 has 13 amino acids. Deletions cut 1 base from V and 7 bases from J, with 10 bases between. The CDR3 nucleotides read TGTGCCAGCAGTTTAGGACAGGCCCTTGAAGCTTTCTTT. Its protein product is CASSLGQALEAFF.

The V call is TRBV7-3, the J call TRBJ2-2, with TRBD2 matching over 9 bases. This CDR3 comprises 18 residues. The germline CDR1 and CDR2 sequences are SGHTA and FQGTGA. J was trimmed by 2 bases and V by 1 base; bases with no gene match: 8. The CDR3 bases are TGTGCCAGCAGCTTAATTAGCGGGAGAGTAGGAAACACCGGGGAGCTGTTTTTT. Encoded protein: CASSLISGRVGNTGELFF. Based on the CDR3 plus reference TRBV7-3 and TRBJ2-2, the full variable domain is GAGVSQTPSNKVTEKGKYVELRCDPISGHTALYWYRQSLGQGPEFLIYFQGTGAADDSGLPNDRFFAVRPEGSVSTLKIQRTERGDSAVYLCASSLISGRVGNTGELFFGEGSRLTVL.

This chain joins TRBV7-6 and TRBJ2-5; TRBD1 might be the D (6 bases). The CDR3 has 17 residues. V lost 1 base, J lost 5 bases, and 20 bases lay in between. Germline V lookup: CDR1 SGHVS, CDR2 FNYEAQ. CDR3 DNA: TGTGCCAGCAGCTTAGATTCTAGACAGGCCGCCCGGGAGACCCAGTACTTC. This gives the protein CASSLDSRQAARETQYF.

V usage is TRBV14 and J usage is TRBJ1-4; D is perhaps TRBD1 (5 bases). The CDR3 loop spans 12 amino acids. Germline CDR1 reads SGHDN; CDR2 reads FVKESK. V lost 1 base and J lost 11, with 8 bases in between. CDR3 sequence: CASSQGRDKLFF. The DNA for the CDR3 is TGTGCCAGCAGCCAAGGACGGGACAAACTGTTTTTT.

The CDR3 DNA reads TGCAGTGCTAGAGATTTAACTAGCGGGAGGACAGATACGCAGTATTTT. Protein: CSARDLTSGRTDTQYF. The chain has TRBV20-1 and TRBJ2-3, with 12 bases identical to TRBD2. CDR3 length equals 16 residues. CDR1 is DFQATT, CDR2 SNEGSKA, per germline (reference sequence). Trimming at V came to 0 bases and at J to 3 bases, leaving 4 bases not matched to a gene.

This rearrangement joins TRBV4-1 to TRBJ2-7; D gene unclear. Germline CDR1 reads MGHRA; CDR2 reads YSYEKL. The V and J ends lost 2 bases and 0 bases respectively, with 8 bases between them. CDR3 length equals 14 residues. Here the CDR3 reads CASSQYDSSYEQYV. The CDR3 nucleotides read TGCGCCAGCAGCCAATACGACTCCTCCTACGAGCAGTACGTC.

The V and J genes are TRBV7-9 and TRBJ2-1; 10 bases agree with TRBD2. The junction had 5 bases not matched to a gene; V was cut back by 7 bases and J by 2 bases. This CDR3 is 15 amino acids long. The germline V gene encodes CDR1 SEHNR and CDR2 FQNEAQ (reference sequence). CDR3 in amino acids: CASTTSGEAYNEQFF. In DNA form, the CDR3 reads TGTGCCAGCACCACTAGCGGGGAAGCCTACAATGAGCAGTTCTTC.

The chain combines TRBV7-2 with TRBJ2-5; 7 bases map to TRBD2. CDR1 and CDR2 from the germline V gene are SGHTA and FQGNSA. This CDR3 is built from 16 residues. With V trimmed by 5 bases and J by 2 bases, 11 bases remained unmatched. The DNA of the CDR3 is TGTGCCAGCAGCCGTGGCAGACCTAGCGGTCAAGAGACCCAGTACTTC. Translating it yields CASSRGRPSGQETQYF.

The CDR3: CASSFRGGEYNEQFF. In nucleotides, the CDR3 is TGTGCCAGCAGCTTTCGCGGGGGGGAGTACAATGAGCAGTTCTTC. The rearrangement joins TRBV5-6 to TRBJ2-1; 9 bases agree with TRBD2. With V trimmed by 2 bases and J by 4 bases, 4 bases remained unmatched. This CDR3 is built from 15 residues. Germline-derived CDR1 and CDR2 are SGHDT and YYEEEE.

The chain recombines TRBV3-1 with TRBJ2-2; 11 positions match TRBD1. The CDR3 has 16 residues. J gave up 9 bases and V 1 base, and 7 bases lay outside the gene matches. In germline, CDR1 is LGHDT, CDR2 YNNKEL (reference sequence). CDR3 region: CASSQGRDRGFWELFF. In DNA form, the CDR3 reads TGTGCCAGCAGCCAAGGCAGGGACAGGGGGTTTTGGGAGCTGTTTTTT.

This clonotype was recorded at least ten times. The chain links TRBV5-1 to TRBJ2-3, with D possibly matching TRBD2 (5 bases). The CDR3 totals 16 residues. Per germline, CDR1 SGHRS and CDR2 YFSETQ. Trimming took off 0 bases at V and 0 bases at J, with 11 bases between the two ends. In nucleotides, the CDR3 is TGCGCCAGCAGCTTGGGAGCGGATACTAGCACAGATACGCAGTATTTT. As protein: CASSLGADTSTDTQYF.

The chain employs TRBV11-2 and TRBJ1-1; TRBD1 might be the D (6 bases). Per germline, CDR1 SGHAT and CDR2 FQNNGV. This CDR3 is built from 15 residues. Trimming stripped 6 bases from V and 1 base from J, with 15 bases between. The DNA for the CDR3 is TGTGCCAGCAGTTCTGACAGGACCCCGAACACTGAAGCTTTCTTT. This codes for CASSSDRTPNTEAFF.

This clonotype was seen a handful of times. The chain uses TRBV5-1 and TRBJ1-1; D is possibly TRBD1 (5 bases). This CDR3 spans 14 amino acids. V was cut by 1 base and J by 1 base, with 8 bases left in between. Germline V gene data show CDR1 as SGHRS and CDR2 as YFSETQ. CDR3 protein: CASSLPGKNTEAFF. The CDR3 DNA sequence: TGCGCCAGCAGCTTGCCAGGGAAGAACACTGAAGCTTTCTTT.

The chain recombines TRBV7-9 with TRBJ2-5; D may correspond to TRBD1 or TRBD2 (5 bases each). The CDR3 is 16 amino acids. V shed 5 bases and J shed 14 bases, with 30 bases lying between them. CDR1 and CDR2 (germline): SEHNR, FQNEAQ (reference sequence). The CDR3 coding sequence is TGTGCCAGCAGCCATACTAGACCACCAGAGCAGGGCGGTTATTACTTC. Translating it yields CASSHTRPPEQGGYYF.